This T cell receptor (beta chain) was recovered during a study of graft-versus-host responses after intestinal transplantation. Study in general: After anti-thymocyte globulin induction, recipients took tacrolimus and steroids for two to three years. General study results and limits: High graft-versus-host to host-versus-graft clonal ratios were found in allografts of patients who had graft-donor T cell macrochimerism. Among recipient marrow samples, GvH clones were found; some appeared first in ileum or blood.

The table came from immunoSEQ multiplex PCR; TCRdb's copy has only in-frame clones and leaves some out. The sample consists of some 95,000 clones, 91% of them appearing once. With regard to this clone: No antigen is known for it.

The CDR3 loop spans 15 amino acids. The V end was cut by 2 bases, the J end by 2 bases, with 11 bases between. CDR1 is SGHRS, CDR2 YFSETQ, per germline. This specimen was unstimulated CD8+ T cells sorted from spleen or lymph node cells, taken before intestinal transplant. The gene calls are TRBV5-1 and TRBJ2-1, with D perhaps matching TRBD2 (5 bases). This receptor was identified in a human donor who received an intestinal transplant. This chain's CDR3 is CASSLEGGTYNEQFF. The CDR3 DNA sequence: TGCGCCAGCAGCTTAGAGGGCGGAACCTACAATGAGCAGTTCTTC.